What follows are 2 T cell receptor beta chains derived from one specimen sequenced in a study of shared clonotypes between healthy human individuals. The naive CD8 fraction comprised CD45RO-negative cells positively selected for CCR7 and excluded terminally differentiated effector memory CD45RA+ cells. Here immunoSEQ multiplex PCR was the method, and the copy in TCRdb shows in-frame clones only, minus some. The sample yields 2 million or so clones, less than 95% seen once. The specimen was naive CD8+ T cells sorted from blood. The receptors derive from a man aged 18 to 35 in good health.

In its sample, this clone was seen once. One junction end does not reproduce the germline sequence, and a read error may be involved. The V and J genes are TRBV13 and TRBJ2-7; TRBD2 agrees at 8 bases. The CDR3 contains 12 residues. Germline V gives CDR1 PRHDT, CDR2 FYEKMQ (reference sequence). The CDR3 nucleotides are TGTGCCAGCAGCTTAGGGTTAGCGGGAAAGGCCTTC. Protein sequence: CASSLGLAGKAF.

The rearrangement links TRBV9 to TRBJ1-5; maybe TRBD1 (5 bases). The germline CDR1 and CDR2 sequences are SGDLS and YYNGEE. Trimming stripped 4 bases from V and 5 bases from J, with 10 bases between. CDR3 length: 13 amino acids. CDR3 protein: CASSTDSDQPQHF. The DNA of the CDR3 is TGTGCCAGCAGCACCGACAGCGATCAGCCCCAGCATTTT. The full variable domain, rest sourced from reference TRBV9 and TRBJ1-5, is DSGVTQTPKHLITATGQRVTLRCSPRSGDLSVYWYQQSLDQGLQFLIQYYNGEERAKGNILERFSAQQFPDLHSELNLSSLELGDSALYFCASSTDSDQPQHFGDGTRLSIL.